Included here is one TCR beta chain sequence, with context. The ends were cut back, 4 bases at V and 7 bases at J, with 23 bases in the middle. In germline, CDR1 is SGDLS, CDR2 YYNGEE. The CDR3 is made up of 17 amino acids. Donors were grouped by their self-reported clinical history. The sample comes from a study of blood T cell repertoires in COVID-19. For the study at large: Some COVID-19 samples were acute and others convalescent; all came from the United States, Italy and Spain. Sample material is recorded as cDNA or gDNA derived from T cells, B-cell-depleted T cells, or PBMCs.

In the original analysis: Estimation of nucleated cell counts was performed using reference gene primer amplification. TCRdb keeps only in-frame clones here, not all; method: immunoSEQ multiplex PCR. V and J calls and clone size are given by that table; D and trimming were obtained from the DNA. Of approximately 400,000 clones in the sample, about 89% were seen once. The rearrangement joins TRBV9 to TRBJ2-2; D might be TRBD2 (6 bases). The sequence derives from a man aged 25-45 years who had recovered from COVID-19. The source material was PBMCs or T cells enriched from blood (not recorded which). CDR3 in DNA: TGTGCCAGCAGCTCCACGGGACTCGCCTTGATTAGCGGGGAGCTGTTTTTT. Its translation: CASSSTGLALISGELFF.